This entry describes one TCR beta chain. Its matching antigen is unknown. Libraries were prepared by immunoSEQ multiplex PCR; TCRdb keeps only in-frame clonotypes and omits some of them. The sample records 66,000 or so clones, around 84% being singletons. This sample stems from a study of OX40 agonist ivuxolimab in advanced cancers. Study at large: The eligibility criteria allowed prior anti-PD-1, anti-PD-L1 or anti-CTLA-4 therapy, and 30% to 45% had some. Findings of the study overall: Dose levels from 0.1 to 3.0 mg/kg saw CD4+ and CD8+ blood T cells expand clonally by week 6.

The germline CDR1 and CDR2 sequences are SGHAT and FQNNGV. The length of the CDR3 is 17 residues. V was clipped by 5 bases and J by 4 bases, with 18 bases between them. The chain uses TRBV11-2 and TRBJ1-6; D gene ambiguous. The sample consisted of CD4+ or CD8+ T cells sorted from blood, taken in a trial of the OX40 agonist ivuxolimab. The TCR originated in an adult with an advanced solid tumor such as melanoma, head and neck, liver or kidney cancer. For the CDR3, the DNA is TGTGCCAGCAGCCCGAACCCCGCCGTGGATTATAATTCACCCCTCCACTTT. It codes for CASSPNPAVDYNSPLHF.